A selection of T cell receptor beta chains follows, all from one sample in a study of T-cell reconstitution after alpha-beta-depleted transplantation in children. TCRdb ran MiXCR on the PCR reads and lists one entry per CDR3 protein. In the table there are 500,000 to 600,000 distinct CDR3 sequences, more than 20% of which are singletons. The source material was PBMCs, sampled before TCRalphabeta/CD19-depleted stem cell transplant. All receptors come from a boy less than two years old with Wiskott-Aldrich syndrome, due to receive a stem cell transplant. Each CDR3 is given with its conserved first and last residue. The D gene is left open where the match is weak. For some rows the clone size is stated as once, few or many, or as a class when expanded; others skip it.

v_call	j_call	d_call	clone_size	cdr3_nt	cdr3_aa
TRBV5-6	TRBJ1-2	.	.	TGTGCCAGCAGCTTAAGGGTTTACTATGGCTACACCTTC	CASSLRVYYGYTF
TRBV7-9	TRBJ1-5	.	.	TGTGCCAGCAGCTCGGCCGAGGGTAGGAATCAGCCCCAGCATTTT	CASSSAEGRNQPQHF
TRBV11-2	TRBJ2-7	TRBD1	few	TGTGCCAGCAGCTTAGAGGGGACAGGTTCGCGCGAGCAGTACTTC	CASSLEGTGSREQYF
TRBV7-9	TRBJ2-3	.	.	TGTGCCAGCAGCCTGACGTCAGATACGCAGTATTTT	CASSLTSDTQYF
TRBV11-2	TRBJ2-2	.	once	TGTGCCAGCAGCTTAGTTTTGGTTGGCAGGGGACTCACCGGGGAGCTGTTTTTT	CASSLVLVGRGLTGELFF
TRBV12-3/TRBV12-4	TRBJ2-1	.	.	TGTGCCAGCAGTTTTGGGGTTGTGGGTTACAATGAGCAGTTCTTC	CASSFGVVGYNEQFF
TRBV18	TRBJ2-1	TRBD2	.	TGTGCCAGCTCATATAGCGGGATGGCTGAGCAGTTCTTC	CASSYSGMAEQFF
TRBV10-3	TRBJ1-1	.	.	TGTGCCATCAGCAAGGACCCGAACACTGAAGCTTTCTTT	CAISKDPNTEAFF
TRBV7-9	TRBJ1-4	.	few	TGTGCCAGCAGCTTAGCTCAGGGGAATGAAAAACTGTTTTTT	CASSLAQGNEKLFF
TRBV3-1	TRBJ1-1	TRBD1	.	TGTGCCAGCAGCCCCGGGACAGGGGGTAACACTGAAGCTTTCTTT	CASSPGTGGNTEAFF